This is a list of T cell receptor beta chains from one sample in a study of cytomegalovirus exposure and HLA in healthy donors. Repertoires were generated with immunoSEQ multiplex PCR, while TCRdb's copy carries only in-frame clones and drops some. Among 140,000 to 150,000 clones listed, about 76% were seen once. Sequencing input: PBMCs. These receptors all stem from a male donor in good health and CMV-seronegative. The CDR3 runs from the conserved cysteine through the conserved F or W. A D gene is named only where the DNA matches it firmly.

V	D	CDR3
TRBV4-1	TRBD1	CASSQVLTGVIDEQYF
TRBV9	NA	CASSVEQQNTEAFF
TRBV11-3	TRBD1	CASSSGQANSYEQYF
TRBV5-6	TRBD1	CASSLGTEGGDISYEQYF
TRBV19	TRBD1	CASSEQGARYEQYF
TRBV19	NA	CASSINRATNEKLFF
TRBV5-1	TRBD1	CASSSGTGLYEQYF
TRBV6-5	TRBD1	CASSVGTAEAFF
TRBV2	TRBD2	CASRRLFTTSGTDTQYF
TRBV9	NA	CASSPPGSSDEQYF
TRBV10-3	NA	CAISDGRQNYGYTF
TRBV7-2	NA	CASSAPGGTDTQYF
TRBV19	NA	CASRSQSLAGQPQHF
TRBV29-1	TRBD2	CSVVGLAGGLHNEQFF
TRBV15	TRBD1	CATSRDTLDRVKYGYTF
TRBV9	NA	CASSFGTAGGYTF
TRBV6-5	TRBD1	CASSYGDRPNEKLFF
TRBV7-8	TRBD1	CASSLAGRTGGMNTEAFF
TRBV5-4	NA	CASSIQGFVNTEAFF
TRBV6-5	NA	CASSYYAGDDTQYF
TRBV6-5	NA	CASSYQSGHDYGYTF
TRBV11-2	TRBD1	CASSVEPGQGTYEQYF
TRBV14	TRBD2	CASSQGGGLRYNEQFF
TRBV27	NA	CASSFGRGQAPPGELFF
TRBV5-5	TRBD2	CASSRSTSGGAFYEQYF
TRBV7-2	TRBD2	CASSLRTSGVYEQYF
TRBV7-6	TRBD1	CASSLEQGAQPQHF
TRBV5-1	TRBD1	CASSFQGASLGPISPLHF
TRBV7-3	TRBD2	CASSLRTSGRVGTQYF
TRBV5-6	TRBD1	CASSPWFGDRVYEQYF
TRBV4-2	TRBD2	CASSQVAGGPNTDTQYF
TRBV2	NA	CASSETVYYGYTF
TRBV7-6	NA	CASSLIATNQPQHF
TRBV4-1	NA	CASSQGRVNTEAFF
TRBV5-6	NA	CASSLAERGLYNQPQHF
TRBV5-1	TRBD2	CASTDAWTSGLTDTQYF
TRBV6-5	TRBD1	CASREGALAQPQHF
TRBV5-6	TRBD2	CASSLGLAGVAKNSQYF
TRBV7-3	TRBD1	CASSPGQVRTDTQYF
TRBV28	TRBD1	CASSLNRGRNNQPQHF
TRBV28	NA	CASSSVYGYTF
TRBV10-3	TRBD2	CAISDEAGGRETQYF
TRBV9	TRBD1	CASSVTAGTGLDEQYF
TRBV4-3	NA	CASSQVLADGGLEQYF
TRBV6-1	NA	CASRERSYGYTF
TRBV5-4	TRBD2	CASSPEAGGGADTQYF
TRBV7-3	TRBD2	CASSLDTSGSEQFF
TRBV4-1	NA	CASSRSLNTEAFF
TRBV27	NA	CASSLSSKGGVQKPQHF
TRBV5-8	NA	CASSLQGLGTDTQYF